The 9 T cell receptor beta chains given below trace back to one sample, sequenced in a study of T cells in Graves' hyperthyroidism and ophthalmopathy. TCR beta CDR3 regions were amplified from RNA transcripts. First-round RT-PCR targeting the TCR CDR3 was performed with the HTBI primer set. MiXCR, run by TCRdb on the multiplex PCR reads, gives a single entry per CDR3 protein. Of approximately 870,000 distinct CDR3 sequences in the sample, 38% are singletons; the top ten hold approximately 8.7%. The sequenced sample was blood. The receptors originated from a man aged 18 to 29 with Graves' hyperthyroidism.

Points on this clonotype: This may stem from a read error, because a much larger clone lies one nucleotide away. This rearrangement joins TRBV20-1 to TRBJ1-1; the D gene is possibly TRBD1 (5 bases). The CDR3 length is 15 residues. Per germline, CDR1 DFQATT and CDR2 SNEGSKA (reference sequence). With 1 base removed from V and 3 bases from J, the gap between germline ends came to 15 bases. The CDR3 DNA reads TGCAGTGCTAGAGGTGGACGGGGACTGGACACTGAAGCTTTCTTT. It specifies CSARGGRGLDTEAFF.

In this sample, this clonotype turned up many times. In nucleotides, the CDR3 is TGCGCCAGCAGCTTGAATCTGGGCACTGAAGCTTTCTTT. Protein sequence: CASSLNLGTEAFF. This rearrangement joins TRBV5-1 to TRBJ1-1; D is unresolved. Germline loops: CDR1 SGHRS, CDR2 YFSETQ. This CDR3 has 13 amino acids. Trimming shortened V by 1 base and J by 4 bases, and 8 bases separated the two germline ends.

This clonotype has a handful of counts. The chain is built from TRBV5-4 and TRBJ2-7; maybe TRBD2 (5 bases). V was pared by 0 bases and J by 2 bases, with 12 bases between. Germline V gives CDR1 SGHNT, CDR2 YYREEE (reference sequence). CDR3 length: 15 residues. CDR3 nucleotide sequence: TGTGCCAGCAGCTTGGCGGGGAAGTCGACCTACGAGCAGTACTTC. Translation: CASSLAGKSTYEQYF.

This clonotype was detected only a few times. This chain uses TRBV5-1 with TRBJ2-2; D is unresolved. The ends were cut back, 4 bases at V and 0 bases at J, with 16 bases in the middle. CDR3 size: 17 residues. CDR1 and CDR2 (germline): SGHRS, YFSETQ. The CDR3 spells CASSMGQAATNTGELFF. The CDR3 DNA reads TGCGCCAGCAGCATGGGTCAGGCGGCCACGAACACCGGGGAGCTGTTTTTT. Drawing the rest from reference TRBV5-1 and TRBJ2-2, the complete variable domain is KAGVTQTPRYLIKTRGQQVTLSCSPISGHRSVSWYQQTPGQGLQFLFEYFSETQRNKGNFPGRFSGRQFSNSRSEMNVSTLELGDSALYLCASSMGQAATNTGELFFGEGSRLTVL.

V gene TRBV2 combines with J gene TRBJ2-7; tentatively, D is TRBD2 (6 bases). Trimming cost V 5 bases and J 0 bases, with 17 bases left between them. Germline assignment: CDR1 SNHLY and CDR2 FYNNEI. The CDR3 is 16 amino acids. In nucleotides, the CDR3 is TGTGCCAGCAGTCCTTCTGCCGGGACTGGCTCCTACGAGCAGTACTTC. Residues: CASSPSAGTGSYEQYF.

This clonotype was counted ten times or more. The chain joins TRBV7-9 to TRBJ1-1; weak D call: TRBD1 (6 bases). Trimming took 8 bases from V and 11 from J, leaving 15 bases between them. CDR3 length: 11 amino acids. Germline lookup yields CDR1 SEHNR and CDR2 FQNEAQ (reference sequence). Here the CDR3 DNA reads TGTGCCAGCTACGGGGGCTCGTCCGCTTTCTTT. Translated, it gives CASYGGSSAFF.

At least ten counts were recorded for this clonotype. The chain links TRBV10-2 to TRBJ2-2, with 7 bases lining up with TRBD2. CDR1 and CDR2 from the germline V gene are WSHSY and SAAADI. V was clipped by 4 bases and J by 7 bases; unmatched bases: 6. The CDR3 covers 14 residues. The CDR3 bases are TGCGCCAGCAGTGGAGCGGGATCGAACGGGGAGCTGTTTTTT. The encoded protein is CASSGAGSNGELFF.

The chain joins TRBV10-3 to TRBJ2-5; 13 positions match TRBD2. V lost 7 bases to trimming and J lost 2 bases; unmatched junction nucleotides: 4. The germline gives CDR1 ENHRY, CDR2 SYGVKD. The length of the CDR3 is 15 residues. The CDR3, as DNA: TGTGCCATCAATACGGGACTAGCGGGGCAAGAGACCCAGTACTTC. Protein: CAINTGLAGQETQYF.

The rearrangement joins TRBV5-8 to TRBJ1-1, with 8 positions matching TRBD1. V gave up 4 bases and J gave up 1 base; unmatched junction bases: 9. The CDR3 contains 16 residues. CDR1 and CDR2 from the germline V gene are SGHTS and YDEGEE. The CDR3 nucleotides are TGTGCCAGCAGCCGGGACGACAGGGGTACGAACACTGAAGCTTTCTTT. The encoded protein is CASSRDDRGTNTEAFF.